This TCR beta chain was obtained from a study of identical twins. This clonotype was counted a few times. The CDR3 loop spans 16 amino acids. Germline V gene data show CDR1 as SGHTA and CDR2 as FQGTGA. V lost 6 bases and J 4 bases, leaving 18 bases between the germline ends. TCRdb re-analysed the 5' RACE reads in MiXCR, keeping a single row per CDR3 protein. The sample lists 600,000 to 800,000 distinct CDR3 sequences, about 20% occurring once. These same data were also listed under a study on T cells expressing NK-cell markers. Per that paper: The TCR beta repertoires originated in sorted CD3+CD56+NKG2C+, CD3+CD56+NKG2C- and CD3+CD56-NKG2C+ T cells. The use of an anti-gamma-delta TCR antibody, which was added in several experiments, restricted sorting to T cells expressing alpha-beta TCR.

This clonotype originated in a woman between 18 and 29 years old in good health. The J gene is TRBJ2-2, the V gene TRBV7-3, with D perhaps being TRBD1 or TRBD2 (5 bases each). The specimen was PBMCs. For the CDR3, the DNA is TGTGCCAGCAGGGGAGATGCAGGGAGTCGCACCGGGGAGCTGTTTTTT. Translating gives CASRGDAGSRTGELFF.